This record concerns one TCR beta chain sequence. This specimen comes from a study of T cells expressing NK-cell markers. Study as a whole: Obtained from sorted CD3+CD56+NKG2C+, CD3+CD56+NKG2C- and CD3+CD56-NKG2C+ T cells were the TCR beta repertoires.

The CDR3 covers 11 residues. CDR1 is ENHRY, CDR2 SYGVKD, per germline. TCRdb re-called the 5' RACE reads; every CDR3 protein appears as one record, without DNA. The listing records 200,000 to 300,000 distinct CDR3 sequences. Material for sequencing was blood T cells: a sorted CD56 or NKG2C T cell subset, CD4+ or CD8+ T cells, or bulk PBMC T cells (not recorded which). V usage is TRBV10-3 and J usage is TRBJ2-1. The TCR was taken from a woman between 18 and 75 years old in good health. This chain's CDR3 is CAIRYRNEQFF.